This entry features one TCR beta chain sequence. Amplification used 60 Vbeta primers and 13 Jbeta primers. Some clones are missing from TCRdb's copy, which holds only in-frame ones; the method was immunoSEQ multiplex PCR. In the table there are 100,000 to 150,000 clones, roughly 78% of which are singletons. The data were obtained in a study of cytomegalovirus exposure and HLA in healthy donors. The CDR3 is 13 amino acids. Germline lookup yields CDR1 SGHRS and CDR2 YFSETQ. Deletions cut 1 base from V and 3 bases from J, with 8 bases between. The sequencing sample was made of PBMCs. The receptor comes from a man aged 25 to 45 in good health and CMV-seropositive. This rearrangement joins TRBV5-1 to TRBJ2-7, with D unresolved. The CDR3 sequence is CASSLSPNYEQYF. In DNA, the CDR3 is TGCGCCAGCAGCTTGTCTCCTAACTACGAGCAGTACTTC.